The present entry profiles one T cell receptor beta chain with its context. The antigen is undetermined. This record belongs to a study of OX40 agonist ivuxolimab in advanced cancers. The wider study: Ivuxolimab doses were 0.01, 0.1, 0.3, 1.5, 3 or 10 mg/kg every 2 weeks. Study results and caveats: Antigen specificity remained undetermined for the expanded peripheral T cells. Blood T cells, both CD4+ and CD8+, expanded clonally by week 6 at 0.1 to 3.0 mg/kg.

This CDR3 spans 14 amino acids. With 3 bases removed from V and 3 bases from J, the gap between germline ends came to 12 bases. Germline lookup yields CDR1 KGHSH and CDR2 LQKENI. Produced via immunoSEQ multiplex PCR; TCRdb's table is partial and in-frame only. The table shows tens of thousands of clones, with more than 75% occurring only once. The material was CD4+ or CD8+ T cells sorted from blood, obtained in a trial of the OX40 agonist ivuxolimab. The rearrangement uses TRBV18 and TRBJ2-7; tentatively, D is TRBD2 (5 bases). The sequence was obtained from an adult with an advanced solid tumor such as melanoma, head and neck, liver or kidney cancer. For the CDR3, the DNA is TGTGCCAGCTCACCCGTCCCGGGATACTACGAGCAGTACTTC. The encoded protein is CASSPVPGYYEQYF.